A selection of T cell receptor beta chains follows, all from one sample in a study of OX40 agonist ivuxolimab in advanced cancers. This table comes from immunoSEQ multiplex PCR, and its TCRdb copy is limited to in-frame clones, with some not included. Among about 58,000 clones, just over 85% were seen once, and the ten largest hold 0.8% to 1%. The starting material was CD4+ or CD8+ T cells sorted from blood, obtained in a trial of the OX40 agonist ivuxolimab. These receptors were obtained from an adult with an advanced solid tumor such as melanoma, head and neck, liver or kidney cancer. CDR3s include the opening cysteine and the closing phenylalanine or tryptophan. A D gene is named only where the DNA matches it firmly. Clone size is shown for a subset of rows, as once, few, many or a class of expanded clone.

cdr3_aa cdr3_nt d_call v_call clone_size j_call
CASSPLARTYEQYF TGTGCCAGCTCACCACTTGCCCGGACCTACGAGCAGTACTTC . TRBV18 few TRBJ2-7
CASSDQGSGQPQHF TGTGCCAGCAGTGATCAGGGATCGGGGCAGCCCCAGCATTTT . TRBV2 . TRBJ1-5
CASSQVSRGGYTF TGTGCCAGCAGCCAAGTGAGCAGGGGTGGCTACACCTTC . TRBV4-2 . TRBJ1-2
CASRTEGGTNIQYF TGCGCCAGCAGGACAGAAGGGGGGACGAACATTCAGTACTTC . TRBV5-1 . TRBJ2-4
CASSGGGVHNEKLFF TGTGCCAGCAGTGGGGGGGGAGTTCATAATGAAAAACTGTTTTTT . TRBV25-1 . TRBJ1-4
CASSLWGRGSYNEQFF TGTGCCAGCAGCTTATGGGGCAGGGGATCCTACAATGAGCAGTTCTTC . TRBV7-3 once TRBJ2-1
CASRTLQGSDYEQYF TGTGCCAGCAGGACCCTCCAGGGGAGCGACTACGAGCAGTACTTC . TRBV6-5 . TRBJ2-7
CASSLPGGGKNIQYF TGTGCCAGCAGTCTACCGGGGGGTGGCAAAAACATTCAGTACTTC TRBD2 TRBV28 . TRBJ2-4
CASSLNTEAFF TGTGCCAGCAGCTTGAACACTGAAGCTTTCTTT . TRBV5-6 . TRBJ1-1
CASSRRGYTEAFF TGTGCCAGCAGCCGGAGGGGGTACACTGAAGCTTTCTTT . TRBV6-5 . TRBJ1-1
CASSPWRGEETQYF TGTGCCAGCTCACCTTGGCGGGGGGAAGAGACCCAGTACTTC TRBD2 TRBV18 . TRBJ2-5
CASSLSLMRALNTEAFF TGCGCCAGCAGCTTGTCTTTGATGAGGGCTTTGAACACTGAAGCTTTCTTT . TRBV5-1 . TRBJ1-1
CASRRDRGSSPLHF TGTGCCAGCAGACGGGACAGGGGGTCTTCACCCCTCCACTTT TRBD1 TRBV5-6 . TRBJ1-6
CASSPTSGGAQTQYF TGTGCCAGCTCACCGACTAGCGGGGGGGCGCAGACCCAGTACTTC TRBD2 TRBV18 few TRBJ2-5
CASSEWGWGYTF TGTGCCAGCAGTGAGTGGGGATGGGGCTACACCTTC . TRBV2 . TRBJ1-2
CASSDQGGSETQYF TGTGCCAGCTCGGACCAGGGGGGTTCAGAGACCCAGTACTTC . TRBV18 . TRBJ2-5
CASSYTAGQIGGYTF TGTGCCAGCAGTTATACCGCAGGGCAGATCGGTGGCTACACCTTC . TRBV6-5 . TRBJ1-2
CASSVGLANEQFF TGTGCCAGCAGCGTAGGTCTCGCCAATGAGCAGTTCTTC . TRBV9 . TRBJ2-1
CASSSYDRGSYNEQFF TGTGCCAGCAGTTCGTACGACAGGGGCTCCTACAATGAGCAGTTCTTC TRBD1 TRBV6-5 . TRBJ2-1
CASSLARVDTQYF TGTGCCAGCAGCTTAGCCAGGGTAGATACGCAGTATTTT . TRBV7-2 once TRBJ2-3
CASSLGLAGRQETQYF TGTGCCAGCAGCTTAGGTCTAGCGGGGAGGCAAGAGACCCAGTACTTC TRBD2 TRBV11-2 few TRBJ2-5
CASSLGDRRLQETQYF TGTGCCAGCAGCTTAGGGGACAGGAGGTTACAAGAGACCCAGTACTTC TRBD1 TRBV11-3 . TRBJ2-5
CATSRGLRAKNIQYF TGTGCCACCTCGAGGGGATTGCGTGCCAAAAACATTCAGTACTTC . TRBV19 . TRBJ2-4
CASSIGRGSKNIQYF TGTGCCAGTAGTATAGGACGGGGATCCAAAAACATTCAGTACTTC . TRBV19 . TRBJ2-4
CASSFGKHEQFF TGTGCCAGCAGCTTCGGTAAACATGAGCAGTTCTTC . TRBV11-1 . TRBJ2-1
CASSASGLVTDTQYF TGTGCCAGCAGCGCCAGCGGGTTGGTCACAGATACGCAGTATTTT . TRBV7-3 . TRBJ2-3
CASKSRGVYNEQFF TGTGCCAGCAAGTCGAGGGGAGTCTACAATGAGCAGTTCTTC . TRBV25-1 once TRBJ2-1